Below, 25 T cell receptor beta chains from the same sample are listed, as sequenced in a study of shared clonotypes between healthy human individuals. Profiling relied on immunoSEQ multiplex PCR, and the TCRdb table lists in-frame clones only, not all of them. The table records fewer than 850,000 clones, 90% of them present only once. Sample: memory CD8+ T cells from PBMCs. Subset reported: CD45RO+ cells pooled with CCR7-negative TemRA cells. The receptors were gathered from a man in his late teens or twenties in good health. Some clones in this sample may be carry-over from other donors' samples.

This clone was found once. The chain joins TRBV30 to TRBJ2-1, with D unresolved. Trimming took off 0 bases at V and 0 bases at J, with 9 bases between the two ends. CDR1 GTSNPN and CDR2 SVGIG come from the germline V gene (reference sequence). This CDR3 is 15 amino acids long. Here the CDR3 DNA reads TGTGCCTGGAGTGTAGACTGGAGCTCCTACAATGAGCAGTTCTTC. This codes for CAWSVDWSSYNEQFF.

The gene calls are TRBV18 and TRBJ2-7, with D possibly matching TRBD2 (6 bases). Germline lookup yields CDR1 KGHSH and CDR2 LQKENI. The CDR3 totals 14 residues. The V gene lost 4 bases and the J gene lost 3 bases, with 13 bases spanning the gap. CDR3 loop: CASSLPGLNYEQYF. The CDR3 bases are TGTGCCAGCTCACTCCCGGGACTCAACTACGAGCAGTACTTC.

V usage is TRBV20-1 and J usage is TRBJ1-1; D gene unclear. The CDR3 has 11 residues. Trimming pared 2 bases from V and 5 bases from J, leaving 6 bases between. In germline, CDR1 is DFQATT, CDR2 SNEGSKA (reference sequence). DNA for the CDR3: TGCAGTGCTAGATCCTCTACTGAAGCTTTCTTT. This translates into CSARSSTEAFF.

This clone was seen just once. The genes are TRBV28 and TRBJ2-7; 8 nucleotides agree with TRBD2. The J segment lost 1 base and the V segment lost 7 bases, leaving 9 bases of the junction unmatched. The CDR3 covers 15 residues. Germline V lookup: CDR1 MDHEN, CDR2 SYDVKM. Here the CDR3 reads CASNQKGTSSYEQYF. For the CDR3, the DNA is TGTGCCAGCAACCAGAAGGGGACTAGTTCCTACGAGCAGTACTTC.

The chain's CDR3 is CASSDSRDYGYTF. CDR3 DNA sequence: TGCGCCAGCAGTGACAGTCGGGACTATGGCTACACCTTC. The chain employs TRBV10-2 and TRBJ1-2; D is uncertain. Trimming removed 3 bases from V and 3 bases from J, with 8 bases in between. Germline V CDR1 and CDR2: WSHSY, SAAADI. This CDR3 is 13 amino acids long.

Details on this clone: Sequence at one end of the junction differs from germline and may be a read error. This rearrangement joins TRBV7-9 to TRBJ2-3; perhaps TRBD1 as D (7 bases). There are 12 residues in the CDR3. CDR1 SEHNR and CDR2 FQNEAQ come from the germline V gene (reference sequence). The CDR3 spells CASHRGTDSWDF. CDR3 coding DNA: TGTGCCAGTCACCGCGGGACAGACTCTTGGGATTTT.

The rearrangement uses TRBV27 and TRBJ2-2; a weak D match, TRBD1 (6 bases). Germline loops: CDR1 MNHEY, CDR2 SMNVEV (reference sequence). This CDR3 region has 14 residues. Trimming removed 6 bases from V and 6 bases from J, with 14 bases in between. CDR3 sequence: CASSPGVAAGELFF. The DNA for the CDR3 is TGTGCCAGCAGCCCAGGGGTCGCGGCCGGGGAGCTGTTTTTT.

The chain has TRBV4-3 and TRBJ2-7, with 11 bases that match TRBD2. After removal of 0 bases from V and 0 bases from J, the junction contained 7 bases not matched to a gene. The germline V gene has CDR1 LGHNA and CDR2 YSLEER. The CDR3 consists of 18 residues. This chain's CDR3 is CASSQDRLTSGASYEQYF. The CDR3 DNA reads TGCGCCAGCAGCCAAGATAGGCTGACTAGCGGGGCCTCCTACGAGCAGTACTTC.

The chain uses TRBV5-4 and TRBJ2-7; TRBD1 agrees at 8 bases. Losses at the gene ends were 5 bases for V and 5 bases for J; bases not matched to a gene: 3. The CDR3 has 12 amino acids. Germline assignment: CDR1 SGHNT and CDR2 YYREEE (reference sequence). The CDR3: CASRRQGNEQYF. DNA for the CDR3: TGTGCCAGCAGGCGACAGGGGAACGAGCAGTACTTC.

This chain connects TRBV13 to TRBJ2-2, with TRBD2 matching 11 bases. This CDR3 spans 15 amino acids. V was clipped by 3 bases and J by 4 bases; unmatched bases: 1. Germline assignment: CDR1 PRHDT and CDR2 FYEKMQ (reference sequence). The CDR3 DNA sequence: TGTGCCAGCAGCTTTACTAGCGGGGGCACCGGGGAGCTGTTTTTT. Translating gives CASSFTSGGTGELFF.

This clone was recorded many times. The chain has TRBV9 and TRBJ1-1, with 8 bases identical to TRBD1. Looked up from germline, CDR1 is SGDLS and CDR2 is YYNGEE. This CDR3 has 15 amino acids. J lost 7 bases, V lost 0 bases, and 8 bases had no gene match. Here the CDR3 reads CASSVVDRDLNEAFF. CDR3 nucleotide sequence: TGTGCCAGCAGCGTAGTGGACAGGGACTTAAATGAAGCTTTCTTT.

The rearrangement joins TRBV28 to TRBJ2-7; D gene uncertain. Per the germline V gene, CDR1 is MDHEN and CDR2 is SYDVKM. The CDR3 totals 15 residues. The V end was cut by 6 bases, the J end by 6 bases, with 21 bases between. The CDR3 sequence is CASSSHQLSRIEQYF. DNA for the CDR3: TGTGCCAGCAGCAGCCACCAATTATCCAGGATCGAGCAGTACTTC.

The rearrangement joins TRBV11-1 to TRBJ2-7; TRBD1 agrees at 12 bases. The V segment lost 4 bases and the J segment 4 bases; nucleotides outside the gene matches: 5. There are 15 residues in the CDR3. Germline CDR1 reads SGHAT; CDR2 reads FQDESV (reference sequence). The chain's CDR3 is CASSYGTGGEYEQYF. The CDR3, as DNA: TGTGCCAGCAGCTACGGGACAGGGGGCGAGTACGAGCAGTACTTC.

This sequence joins TRBV19 and TRBJ2-7; D may be TRBD1 or TRBD2 (5 bases each). Germline V gene sequence: CDR1 LNHDA, CDR2 SQIVND (reference sequence). The CDR3 totals 16 residues. Trimming took off 2 bases at V and 6 bases at J, with 20 bases between the two ends. DNA for the CDR3: TGTGCCAGTAGTATAAACCCCGGGACGGTAGTTTCCGAGCAGTACTTC. Its translation: CASSINPGTVVSEQYF.

V gene TRBV7-3 combines with J gene TRBJ2-1; D is tentatively TRBD1 or TRBD2 (6 bases each). This CDR3 is built from 15 residues. V shed 2 bases and J shed 2 bases, with 10 bases lying between them. Germline V CDR1 and CDR2: SGHTA, FQGTGA. The DNA of the CDR3 is TGTGCCAGCAGCTTATTCGGGGGCGCCTACAATGAGCAGTTCTTC. This codes for CASSLFGGAYNEQFF. The variable domain in full, completed from reference TRBV7-3 and TRBJ2-1, reads GAGVSQTPSNKVTEKGKYVELRCDPISGHTALYWYRQSLGQGPEFLIYFQGTGAADDSGLPNDRFFAVRPEGSVSTLKIQRTERGDSAVYLCASSLFGGAYNEQFFGPGTRLTVL.

The chain combines TRBV13 with TRBJ2-3, with 10 bases identical to TRBD2. The V segment lost 0 bases and the J segment 2 bases; nucleotides outside the gene matches: 2. This CDR3 has 16 amino acids. CDR1 and CDR2 from the germline V gene are PRHDT and FYEKMQ (reference sequence). CDR3 loop: CASSLGLAGDTDTQYF. For the CDR3, the DNA is TGTGCCAGCAGCTTAGGGCTAGCGGGAGACACAGATACGCAGTATTTT.

This chain uses TRBV4-2 with TRBJ2-2; the D is unclear. The ends were cut back, 7 bases at V and 6 bases at J, with 18 bases in the middle. Germline V gene lookup returns CDR1 LGHNA and CDR2 YNFKEQ. The CDR3 has 15 residues. This CDR3 reads CASNFLGELAGELFF. The CDR3 DNA sequence: TGTGCCAGCAACTTCCTCGGAGAGTTGGCCGGGGAGCTGTTTTTT.

The V and J genes are TRBV9 and TRBJ2-7, with 7 bases matching TRBD2. CDR1 is SGDLS, CDR2 YYNGEE, per germline. V was pared by 3 bases and J by 5 bases, with 11 bases of the junction left unmatched. This CDR3 comprises 15 residues. The CDR3 spells CASSEGGSGLHEQYF. The CDR3, as DNA: TGTGCCAGCAGCGAGGGAGGGTCAGGTCTCCACGAGCAGTACTTC.

This clone was seen many times. This rearrangement joins TRBV6-1 to TRBJ2-5; 9 bases are shared with TRBD2. Germline CDR1 reads MNHNS; CDR2 reads SASEGT. Unmatched junction bases numbered 8, after V lost 7 bases and J lost 5 bases. This CDR3 has 14 amino acids. The CDR3 bases are TGTGCCAGCATTCCAGCGGGAGGTTGGGAGACCCAGTACTTC. It yields the protein CASIPAGGWETQYF.

This chain links TRBV28 with TRBJ1-1; 11 bases match TRBD1. The junction had 18 bases not matched to a gene; V was cut back by 5 bases and J by 1 base. Germline V gene lookup returns CDR1 MDHEN and CDR2 SYDVKM. There are 20 residues in the CDR3. CDR3 sequence: CASSPPPGQGAVFSNTEAFF. The CDR3 DNA follows: TGTGCCAGCAGTCCGCCCCCTGGACAGGGGGCGGTTTTTTCGAACACTGAAGCTTTCTTT.

CDR3 bases: TGTGCCAGCAGTTTATCAGCAGGGGGCGGTGAGCAGTTCTTC. The encoded protein is CASSLSAGGGEQFF. This sequence joins TRBV27 and TRBJ2-1; 8 positions match TRBD1. Germline assignment: CDR1 MNHEY and CDR2 SMNVEV (reference sequence). V was pared by 0 bases and J by 9 bases, with 4 bases of the junction left unmatched. The CDR3 loop spans 14 amino acids.

The V and J genes are TRBV27 and TRBJ2-7, with TRBD2 identical over 8 bases. This CDR3 has 14 residues. Germline V lookup: CDR1 MNHEY, CDR2 SMNVEV (reference sequence). J was trimmed by 2 bases and V by 6 bases; bases with no gene match: 6. CDR3 coding DNA: TGTGCCAGCAGCTCCGGGACTAGACCCTACGAGCAGTACTTC. Its translation: CASSSGTRPYEQYF.

The chain is built from TRBV6-5 and TRBJ1-5, with a tentative D call TRBD1 (5 bases). The CDR3 is 15 residues long. Germline values: CDR1 MNHEY, CDR2 SVGAGI. The ends were cut back, 8 bases at V and 5 bases at J, with 19 bases in the middle. The CDR3 reads CASSLTGGYDQPQHF. The CDR3 region has the DNA TGTGCCAGCTCCCTCACAGGAGGATACGATCAGCCCCAGCATTTT.

There are a few counts of this clone. The J gene is TRBJ1-1, the V gene TRBV9, with D hard to call. Trimming left V 4 bases short and J 2 bases short, with 9 bases between. The CDR3 covers 13 residues. Per germline, CDR1 SGDLS and CDR2 YYNGEE. The CDR3 sequence is CASSYSANTEAFF. CDR3 nucleotide sequence: TGTGCCAGCAGCTACAGCGCTAACACTGAAGCTTTCTTT.

The V and J genes are TRBV11-2 and TRBJ2-3, with D perhaps matching TRBD2 (6 bases). CDR3 length: 12 amino acids. Germline-derived CDR1 and CDR2 are SGHAT and FQNNGV. V shed 6 bases and J shed 3 bases, with 7 bases lying between them. The chain's CDR3 is CASRAGTDTQYF. The DNA of the CDR3 is TGTGCCAGCAGGGCGGGAACAGATACGCAGTATTTT.